This TCR beta chain originates from a study of T cells expressing NK-cell markers. Background on the study: Cells sorted as CD3+CD56+NKG2C+, CD3+CD56+NKG2C- and CD3+CD56-NKG2C+ T cells supplied the TCR beta repertoires.

A word on this clonotype: The antigen is undetermined.

The CDR3 contains 14 residues. Germline V lookup: CDR1 DFQATT, CDR2 SNEGSKA (reference sequence). TCRdb re-called the 5' RACE reads; every CDR3 protein appears as one record, without DNA. Its clone listing holds some 600,000 distinct CDR3 sequences. Study-level points and caveats: These same clonotypes (in several donors) also led the CD3+CD56-NKG2C+ fraction.

The sample taken for sequencing was blood T cells: a sorted CD56 or NKG2C T cell subset, CD4+ or CD8+ T cells, or bulk PBMC T cells (not recorded which). The TCR originated in a man younger than 30 in good health. This chain connects TRBV20-1 to TRBJ2-2; TCRdb proposes TRBD2, but this gene call is untestable without DNA. This CDR3 is CSASGTSGTGELFF.